This T cell receptor beta chain was recovered during a study of response to subunit inactivated influenza vaccine. MiXCR, run by TCRdb on the RT-PCR reads, gives a single entry per CDR3 protein. Of 500,000 to 600,000 distinct CDR3 sequences in the sample, 15% to 20% were seen once. The germline gives CDR1 SGHRS, CDR2 YFSETQ. This CDR3 has 16 residues. Germline trimming cut 5 bases from V and 5 bases from J; bases unmatched to any gene: 15. Broader study findings: T cells newly recruited by each seasonal influenza vaccination are few, the authors suggested.

Concerning this clonotype: Its antigen is currently unknown.

V and J are TRBV5-1 and TRBJ2-7; 8 bases agree with TRBD1. This clonotype was obtained from a man aged 50 to 69 who received an inactivated influenza vaccine. The source was CD4+ T cells sorted from PBMCs, collected around 25 months after vaccination. The DNA for the CDR3 is TGCGCCAGCAGAGCCGGACAGGGACGCGCTAACGACGAGCAGTACTTC. This gives the protein CASRAGQGRANDEQYF. Together with reference TRBV5-1 and TRBJ2-7, the CDR3 gives the full variable domain: KAGVTQTPRYLIKTRGQQVTLSCSPISGHRSVSWYQQTPGQGLQFLFEYFSETQRNKGNFPGRFSGRQFSNSRSEMNVSTLELGDSALYLCASRAGQGRANDEQYFGPGTRLTVT.